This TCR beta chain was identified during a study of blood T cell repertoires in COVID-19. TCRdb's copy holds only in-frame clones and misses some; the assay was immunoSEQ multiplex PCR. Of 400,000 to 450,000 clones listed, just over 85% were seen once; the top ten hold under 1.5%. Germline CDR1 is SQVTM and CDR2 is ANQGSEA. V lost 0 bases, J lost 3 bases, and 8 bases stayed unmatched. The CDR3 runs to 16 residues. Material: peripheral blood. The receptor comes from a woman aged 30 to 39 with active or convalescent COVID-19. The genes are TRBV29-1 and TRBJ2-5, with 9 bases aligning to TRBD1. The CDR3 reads CSVEDLWTGAEETQYF. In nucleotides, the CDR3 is TGCAGCGTTGAAGATCTCTGGACAGGGGCTGAAGAGACCCAGTACTTC.